This TCR beta chain originates from a study of blood T cell repertoires in COVID-19. Study-level information: Acute and convalescent COVID-19 samples came from the United States, Italy and Spain. Sources were T cells, B-cell-depleted T cells, or PBMCs; the material itself was cDNA or gDNA.

The authors' processing: Using reference gene primer amplification, nucleated cell counts were estimated. The data were produced by immunoSEQ multiplex PCR, yet TCRdb's version contains in-frame clones alone and is incomplete. V and J calls and clone size come straight from that table; D and trimming were deduced from the DNA. The sample lists tens of thousands of clones, 80% to 90% occurring once. CDR1 is MNHEY and CDR2 is SVGAGI in the germline V gene. The CDR3 has 12 residues. Trimming left V 6 bases short and J 4 bases short, with 10 bases between. The chain employs TRBV6-5 and TRBJ2-7; D might be TRBD1 (6 bases). The clonotype comes from a man aged 45 to 65 with active COVID-19. Source material: peripheral blood. CDR3 protein: CASSKTGYEQYF. CDR3 DNA: TGTGCCAGCAGCAAGACAGGATACGAGCAGTACTTC.